This T cell receptor beta chain was captured in a study of Tregs in tolerant kidney transplant recipients. CDR1 MNHNS and CDR2 SASEGT come from the germline V gene. Between the trimmed V and J ends, which lost 7 bases and 0 bases, there was a span of 10 bases. The CDR3 is made up of 13 amino acids. TCRdb's table, derived via immunoSEQ multiplex PCR, lists solely in-frame clones and lacks some. The repertoire holds hundreds of thousands of clones, roughly 84% seen once, with about 0.58% in the top ten. Unstimulated Tregs (CD4+CD25+CD127-) and CD4+CD25- non-Tregs were sorted from PBMCs. Concerning this clone itself: What it binds is unknown.

Findings of the study overall: The most relevant donor-specific Treg TCRbeta repertoire apparently came from expansion with activated donor B cells.

Input material: CD4+ T cells from blood. The gene calls are TRBV6-1 and TRBJ2-7; D gene ambiguous. The clonotype comes from a human donor in good health. The CDR3 loop is CASTRRNSYEQYF. CDR3 nucleotide sequence: TGTGCCAGCACGAGAAGGAACTCCTACGAGCAGTACTTC.